A selection of T cell receptor beta chains follows, all from one sample in a study of T cell changes during pregnancy in multiple sclerosis. Only in-frame clones appear in the TCRdb table, and some are missing; sequencing was by immunoSEQ multiplex PCR. The table has about 100,000 clones, roughly 92% seen once; the top ten hold 0.65% to 0.9%. Sample: peripheral blood, taken in the third trimester of pregnancy. These receptors came from a female donor in good health, enrolled as a control in a pregnancy study. Both conserved end residues are trimmed from each CDR3.

v_gene,CDR3aa
TRBV5-1,ASSLLPGGSQPQH
TRBV5-6,ASSLGTKGNTIY
TRBV30,ARDRGGVGAF
TRBV29-1,SVPRGPYGYT
TRBV6-1,ASSVSGGSGANVLT
TRBV6-5,ASSSGTRNTGELF
TRBV4-3,ASSQEGGAAGELF
TRBV30,AWIGTGEHEQY
TRBV7-2,ASSLMGPGTEAF
TRBV10-3,AISEPIGEAGELF
TRBV19,ASSPGQGNQPQH
TRBV6-5,ASSYSRTAEADTQY
TRBV6-6,ASSHRTRGEDT
TRBV5-5,ASSSWTSRPGQPQH
TRBV2,ASRTDMNTEAF
TRBV7-2,ASSTTPAGANVLT
TRBV5-6,ASSRGSAFEAF
TRBV5-4,ASSLDALSTDTQY
TRBV19,ASSAGTGRGGYT
TRBV30,AWMGALYNSPLH
TRBV7-9,ASSLTTGNYGYT
TRBV30,AWGTYSSGNTIY
TRBV2,ASRDLGGTEAF
TRBV7-9,ASSFHSDRGDDTEAF
TRBV14,ASSRAGKLEAF
TRBV11-3,ASSKPGQSSEQY
TRBV10-3,AISEWSLQAGWDTQY
TRBV27,ASSEMDRVGEKLF
TRBV29-1,SVEGGRAREQY
TRBV6-5,ASSLGTSAGYT
TRBV25-1,ASSEFSGTGGRETQY
TRBV19,ASNPGQRRQETQY
TRBV4-2,ASSQDLVYEQY
TRBV27,ASTIGQGRKAF
TRBV25-1,ASSETGTGGGYT
TRBV5-1,ASSLSTGTGSYEQY
TRBV27,ASSPGQGRGKLF
TRBV7-3,ASSVTLGGARNEQF
TRBV30,AWSSGSGNTIY
TRBV7-9,ASSLVATGYGYT
TRBV9,ASSVLAGYGTDTQY
TRBV5-4,ASSLRGNYGYT
TRBV7-2,ASSSRSLAGVDTQY
TRBV5-6,ASSLRLKTNSNQPQH
TRBV6-1,ASRNRDPNSPLH
TRBV25-1,ASVPTGQLRSGNTIY
TRBV6-5,ASSYSEGTEY
TRBV19,ASSVQRGASDTQY
TRBV5-4,ASSLAKTGTNEKLF
TRBV14,ASSPRTGGEKLF
TRBV7-2,ASSLAGLLEGQY
TRBV27,ASSLNWQGQETQY
TRBV6-4,ASSDDEPDTQY